This passage covers 2 T cell receptor beta chains from one sample sequenced in a study of shared clonotypes between healthy human individuals. Terminally differentiated effector memory CD45RA+ cells were excluded by CCR7 positive selection of CD45RO-negative cells. Assay: immunoSEQ multiplex PCR; the TCRdb copy retains only in-frame clones and omits some. The data contain approximately 1.9 million clones, 85% to 95% of them singletons. Sequencing input: naive CD8+ T cells from PBMCs. Every receptor here comes from a man younger than 35 in good health. Some clones in this sample may be carry-over from other donors' samples.

In the case of this clone: Other nucleotide sequences in the sample specify the same CDR3. V is TRBV28 and J is TRBJ2-2; D unresolved. V was trimmed by 3 bases and J by 4 bases, leaving 6 bases between them. The CDR3 runs to 13 residues. Per the germline V gene, CDR1 is MDHEN and CDR2 is SYDVKM. CDR3 protein: CASSLGGTGELFF. Written as DNA, the CDR3 is TGTGCCAGCAGTTTGGGCGGCACCGGGGAGCTGTTTTTT.

The chain joins TRBV9 to TRBJ2-2; tentatively, D is TRBD1 (6 bases). V shed 0 bases and J shed 2 bases, with 11 bases lying between them. In germline, CDR1 is SGDLS, CDR2 YYNGEE. This CDR3 has 16 residues. CDR3 in DNA: TGTGCCAGCAGCGTAGGAGGGGGAGATAACACCGGGGAGCTGTTTTTT. It translates to CASSVGGGDNTGELFF.